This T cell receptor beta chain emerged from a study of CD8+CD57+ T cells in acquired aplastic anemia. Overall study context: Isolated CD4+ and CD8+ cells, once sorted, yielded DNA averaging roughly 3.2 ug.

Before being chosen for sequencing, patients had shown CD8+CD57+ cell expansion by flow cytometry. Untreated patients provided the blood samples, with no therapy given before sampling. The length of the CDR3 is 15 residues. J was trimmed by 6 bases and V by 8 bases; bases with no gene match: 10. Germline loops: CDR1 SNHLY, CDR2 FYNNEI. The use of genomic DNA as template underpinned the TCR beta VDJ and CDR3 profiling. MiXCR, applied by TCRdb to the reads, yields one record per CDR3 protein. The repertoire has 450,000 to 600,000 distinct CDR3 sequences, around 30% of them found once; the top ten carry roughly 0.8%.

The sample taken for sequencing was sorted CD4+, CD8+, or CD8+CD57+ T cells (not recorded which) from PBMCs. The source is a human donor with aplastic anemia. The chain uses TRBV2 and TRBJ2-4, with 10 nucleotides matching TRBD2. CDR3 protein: CASAYEREGLNIQYF. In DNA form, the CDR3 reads TGTGCCAGCGCGTACGAGCGGGAGGGCTTAAACATTCAGTACTTC.